What follows are 8 T cell receptor beta chains derived from one specimen sequenced in a study of vaccination and CD4 T cells after COVID-19. An Oncomine TCR Beta short-read assay was used to sequence the DNA from cultured CD4+ T cells. TCRdb ran MiXCR on the PCR reads and lists one entry per CDR3 protein. Of about 15,000 distinct CDR3 sequences in the sample, approximately 48% were seen once. Antigens of these TCRs are unknown. Documented treatment: roughly 11-day PBMC culture with coronavirus spike peptide pools or control peptides (ViraFEST assay). Sequences were derived from CD4+ T cells from blood, cultured in vitro, sampled before SARS-CoV-2 vaccination. The receptors were sampled from a human donor who had recovered from COVID-19.

The chain links TRBV6-1 to TRBJ1-2, with D unresolved. Germline lookup yields CDR1 MNHNS and CDR2 SASEGT. V shed 6 bases and J shed 6 bases, with 23 bases lying between them. This CDR3 is built from 16 residues. As DNA, the CDR3 is TGTGCCAGCAGACCCTATTGGGCAGATCGAACGAATGGCTACACCTTC. Translated, it gives CASRPYWADRTNGYTF.

This chain links TRBV7-9 with TRBJ1-1, with 7 bases fitting TRBD1. V shed 3 bases, J shed 6 bases, and the junction held 7 bases outside the gene matches. The CDR3 totals 14 residues. The germline CDR1 and CDR2 sequences are SEHNR and FQNEAQ (reference sequence). CDR3 loop: CASSFGTEAAEAFF. In nucleotides, the CDR3 is TGTGCCAGCAGCTTCGGGACAGAAGCCGCTGAAGCTTTCTTT.

Only a few counts were recorded for this clonotype. The chain employs TRBV7-2 and TRBJ1-2; D gene ambiguous. Germline CDR1 and CDR2: SGHTA and FQGNSA. The CDR3 is 14 amino acids. Trimming removed 5 bases at V and 4 bases at J, with 14 bases between. CDR3 in amino acids: CASSIQVGGYGYTF. DNA for the CDR3: TGTGCCAGCAGCATCCAGGTTGGAGGCTATGGCTACACCTTC. The whole variable domain, filled in from reference TRBV7-2 and TRBJ1-2, reads GAGVSQSPSNKVTEKGKDVELRCDPISGHTALYWYRQSLGQGLEFLIYFQGNSAPDKSGLPSDRFSAERTGGSVSTLTIQRTQQEDSAVYLCASSIQVGGYGYTFGSGTRLTVV.

The chain combines TRBV20-1 with TRBJ2-5, with D perhaps TRBD1 or TRBD2 (5 bases each). This CDR3 is 14 amino acids long. The V gene lost 5 bases and the J gene lost 2 bases, with 15 bases spanning the gap. The germline V gene encodes CDR1 DFQATT and CDR2 SNEGSKA (reference sequence). This chain's CDR3 is CSAQGQWRQETQYF. The CDR3 coding sequence is TGCAGTGCTCAAGGACAATGGAGGCAAGAGACCCAGTACTTC.

This chain joins TRBV15 and TRBJ1-2; weak D call: TRBD1 (5 bases). CDR3 length: 17 residues. Deletions cut 3 bases from V and 3 bases from J, with 20 bases between. CDR1 and CDR2 (germline): LNHNV, YYDKDF (reference sequence). The CDR3 is CATSREVGGSGHYGYTF. The CDR3 coding sequence is TGTGCCACCAGCAGGGAGGTGGGGGGGTCGGGCCACTATGGCTACACCTTC.

The gene calls are TRBV20-1 and TRBJ1-6; D is unclear. Germline V gene sequence: CDR1 DFQATT, CDR2 SNEGSKA (reference sequence). Trimming removed 0 bases at V and 0 bases at J, with 12 bases between. The CDR3 runs to 17 residues. CDR3 sequence reads: CSAREVGSSSYNSPLHF. CDR3 nucleotide sequence: TGCAGTGCTAGAGAAGTAGGGTCGAGCTCCTATAATTCACCCCTCCACTTT.

This chain uses TRBV7-2 with TRBJ1-3, with D possibly being TRBD1 (5 bases). Germline lookup yields CDR1 SGHTA and CDR2 FQGNSA. The CDR3 spans 17 residues. Trimming pared 2 bases from V and 2 bases from J, leaving 16 bases between. CDR3 amino acids: CASSLRVSGGAGNTIYF. Written as DNA, the CDR3 is TGTGCCAGCAGCTTACGTGTATCCGGAGGGGCTGGAAACACCATATATTTT. The entire variable domain, with the rest obtained from reference TRBV7-2 and TRBJ1-3, is as follows: GAGVSQSPSNKVTEKGKDVELRCDPISGHTALYWYRQSLGQGLEFLIYFQGNSAPDKSGLPSDRFSAERTGGSVSTLTIQRTQQEDSAVYLCASSLRVSGGAGNTIYFGEGSWLTVV.

This clonotype was observed a handful of times. This sequence joins TRBV20-1 and TRBJ2-5; TRBD2 matches 9 bases. The CDR3 consists of 13 residues. J lost 5 bases, V lost 7 bases, and 8 bases had no gene match. From germline, CDR1 is DFQATT and CDR2 SNEGSKA (reference sequence). The CDR3 loop is CSGGGRASETQYF. CDR3 nucleotides: TGCAGTGGGGGCGGGAGGGCCTCGGAGACCCAGTACTTC.